This passage covers 31 T cell receptor beta chains from one sample sequenced in a study of cytomegalovirus exposure and HLA in healthy donors. Assay used: immunoSEQ multiplex PCR; TCRdb lists only in-frame clones, some missing. Counted here are roughly 70,000 clones, about 87% occurring once; the ten biggest clones make up 3.8%. The sample was PBMCs. These receptors all stem from a woman aged 18-29 years in good health and CMV-seropositive.

The rearrangement links TRBV27 to TRBJ2-3; TRBD2 matches 10 bases. This CDR3 spans 17 amino acids. Germline lookup yields CDR1 MNHEY and CDR2 SMNVEV (reference sequence). V dropped 3 bases and J dropped 0; count of bases not matched to a gene: 6. CDR3: CASSFISGGPSTDTQYF. CDR3 sequence (DNA): TGTGCCAGCAGTTTTATTAGCGGGGGGCCGAGCACAGATACGCAGTATTTT.

The chain recombines TRBV6-5 with TRBJ1-6, with D maybe TRBD1 (6 bases). Germline CDR1 MNHEY, CDR2 SVGAGI. The V gene lost 0 bases and the J gene lost 10 bases, with 13 bases spanning the gap. The CDR3 has 15 amino acids. The DNA of the CDR3 is TGTGCCAGCAGTTACTCGGCAGGGGAGTTCTCACCCCTCCACTTT. This codes for CASSYSAGEFSPLHF.

This clone was picked up a small number of times. This chain connects TRBV4-2 to TRBJ2-2, with 10 bases identical to TRBD2. With V trimmed by 2 bases and J by 3 bases, 0 bases remained unmatched. The germline CDR1 and CDR2 sequences are LGHNA and YNFKEQ. The CDR3 spans 15 residues. Here the CDR3 DNA reads TGTGCCAGCAGCCAACTAGCGGGGGACACCGGGGAGCTGTTTTTT. It codes for CASSQLAGDTGELFF.

The chain links TRBV29-1 to TRBJ2-7; 9 positions match TRBD2. Germline trimming cut 3 bases from V and 3 bases from J; bases unmatched to any gene: 12. The CDR3 is 16 residues long. Looked up from germline, CDR1 is SQVTM and CDR2 is ANQGSEA. The CDR3 region is CSVDAGESGGYYEQYF. CDR3 in DNA: TGCAGCGTTGACGCCGGGGAAAGCGGGGGGTACTACGAGCAGTACTTC.

V is TRBV30 and J is TRBJ2-2, with TRBD1 matching over 7 bases. This CDR3 spans 16 amino acids. Germline values: CDR1 GTSNPN, CDR2 SVGIG (reference sequence). With 5 bases clipped from V and 0 bases from J, the junction kept 9 bases outside the gene matches. CDR3 nucleotides: TGTGCCTGGGGAACAGGGGTCCCCGCGAACACCGGGGAGCTGTTTTTT. Its translation is CAWGTGVPANTGELFF. The variable domain in full, with the rest retrieved from reference TRBV30 and TRBJ2-2, is SQTIHQWPATLVQPVGSPLSLECTVEGTSNPNLYWYRQAAGRGLQLLFYSVGIGQISSEVPQNLSASRPQDRQFILSSKKLLLSDSGFYLCAWGTGVPANTGELFFGEGSRLTVL.

The chain couples TRBV4-1 to TRBJ2-1; D gene ambiguous. The CDR3 extends over 11 amino acids. From germline, CDR1 is MGHRA and CDR2 YSYEKL. Trimming took 6 bases from V and 6 from J, leaving 6 bases between them. CDR3 DNA: TGCGCCAGCAGACGGAGCAATGAGCAGTTCTTC. Translated, it gives CASRRSNEQFF.

The chain uses TRBV2 and TRBJ2-5; 9 bases are a match to TRBD2. CDR1 is SNHLY, CDR2 FYNNEI, per germline. CDR3 length equals 16 residues. V was pared by 1 base and J by 4 bases, with 7 bases of the junction left unmatched. The DNA of the CDR3 is TGTGCCAGCAGTGAAGGGGCGGGAGGGCCGGTAGAGACCCAGTACTTC. Its translation is CASSEGAGGPVETQYF.

The V gene is TRBV29-1, the J gene TRBJ2-7, with D possibly being TRBD1 (5 bases). Trimming took 5 bases from V and 0 from J, leaving 8 bases between them. This CDR3 comprises 12 residues. Per the germline V gene, CDR1 is SQVTM and CDR2 is ANQGSEA. The CDR3 DNA reads TGCAGCGTTACAGGTACCTCCTACGAGCAGTACTTC. Amino acid sequence: CSVTGTSYEQYF.

The chain links TRBV5-1 to TRBJ1-3; possible D gene TRBD1, 5 bases. CDR1 SGHRS and CDR2 YFSETQ come from the germline V gene. V lost 1 base to trimming and J lost 8 bases, with 13 bases between them. The CDR3 spans 14 residues. The CDR3 DNA reads TGCGCCAGCAGCTTGTCAAGGGACTGGGACACCATATATTTT. Its translation: CASSLSRDWDTIYF.

V and J are TRBV19 and TRBJ2-6; D perhaps matches TRBD1 (6 bases). Germline lookup yields CDR1 LNHDA and CDR2 SQIVND (reference sequence). With 3 bases removed from V and 1 base from J, the gap between germline ends came to 16 bases. This CDR3 is built from 18 residues. The DNA of the CDR3 is TGTGCCAGTAGTATTTTTGGGACACTTGCTTCTGGGGCCAACGTCCTGACTTTC. Translation gives CASSIFGTLASGANVLTF.

This clone was recorded once. The V call is TRBV5-4, the J call TRBJ2-3; D remains ambiguous. Germline lookup yields CDR1 SGHNT and CDR2 YYREEE (reference sequence). CDR3 length equals 12 residues. V was shortened by 4 bases and J by 6 bases, with 9 bases between the two germline ends. The CDR3 protein is CASSIPGDTQYF. In nucleotides, the CDR3 is TGTGCCAGCAGCATACCCGGGGATACGCAGTATTTT.

This chain connects TRBV2 to TRBJ1-1; D perhaps matches TRBD1 (6 bases). CDR3 size: 13 residues. Germline values: CDR1 SNHLY, CDR2 FYNNEI. The V end lost 6 bases, the J end lost 6 bases, and 14 bases lay between the germline ends. CDR3 residues: CASRQGPGAEAFF. Here the CDR3 DNA reads TGTGCCAGCAGGCAGGGGCCAGGGGCTGAAGCTTTCTTT.

The rearrangement joins TRBV19 to TRBJ1-2; D gene uncertain. In germline, CDR1 is LNHDA, CDR2 SQIVND (reference sequence). The germline V and J ends were trimmed by 7 bases and 0 bases, with 9 bases remaining between them. There are 13 residues in the CDR3. This chain's CDR3 is CASTELANYGYTF. The CDR3 DNA is TGTGCCAGTACGGAGTTAGCTAACTATGGCTACACCTTC.

V usage is TRBV6-6 and J usage is TRBJ2-1; a weak D match, TRBD1 (5 bases). Per germline, CDR1 MNHNY and CDR2 SVGAGI (reference sequence). V dropped 7 bases and J dropped 1 base, with 17 bases sitting between them. CDR3 size: 16 residues. CDR3 region: CASTSLGTGSYNEQFF. The CDR3 nucleotides are TGTGCCAGCACCTCCTTGGGAACAGGTTCCTACAATGAGCAGTTCTTC.

The rearrangement joins TRBV9 to TRBJ2-1; TRBD2 aligns across 14 bases. Germline loops: CDR1 SGDLS, CDR2 YYNGEE. V shed 3 bases, J shed 6 bases, and the junction held 11 bases outside the gene matches. This CDR3 has 18 residues. The CDR3 protein is CASSEGLAGAIWSNEQFF. The DNA for the CDR3 is TGTGCCAGCAGCGAGGGACTAGCGGGGGCCATTTGGTCCAATGAGCAGTTCTTC.

The V gene is TRBV29-1, the J gene TRBJ2-7, with TRBD1 identical over 8 bases. Per germline, CDR1 SQVTM and CDR2 ANQGSEA. With V trimmed by 5 bases and J by 4 bases, 10 bases remained unmatched. The CDR3 spans 14 residues. The CDR3 protein is CSVKPGQASYEQYF. The CDR3 DNA reads as TGCAGCGTTAAACCGGGACAGGCTTCATACGAGCAGTACTTC.

The gene calls are TRBV6-1 and TRBJ2-7; TRBD2 agrees at 8 bases. Germline V gives CDR1 MNHNS, CDR2 SASEGT. This CDR3 comprises 15 residues. The trim removed 3 bases at V and 6 bases at J, leaving 10 bases unmatched. The CDR3 loop reads CASSDLAGPTIEQYF. The CDR3 nucleotides read TGTGCCAGCAGTGACCTAGCGGGCCCGACGATCGAGCAGTACTTC.

V and J are TRBV15 and TRBJ1-1, with a possible D match to TRBD1 (5 bases). Trimming removed 0 bases from V and 4 bases from J, with 9 bases in between. This CDR3 contains 14 residues. Germline assignment: CDR1 LNHNV and CDR2 YYDKDF (reference sequence). The CDR3 here is CATSRDRGFTEAFF. The CDR3 nucleotides are TGTGCCACCAGCAGAGATAGGGGTTTCACTGAAGCTTTCTTT.

This sequence joins TRBV19 and TRBJ2-3, with 9 bases lining up with TRBD2. The CDR3 has 15 residues. Losses at the gene ends were 2 bases for V and 7 bases for J; bases not matched to a gene: 7. Germline loops: CDR1 LNHDA, CDR2 SQIVND (reference sequence). This CDR3 reads CASSIRLAVMYTQYF. The CDR3 nucleotides read TGTGCCAGTAGTATACGACTAGCGGTCATGTATACGCAGTATTTT.

The chain recombines TRBV5-1 with TRBJ2-7; 8 bases map to TRBD1. Germline CDR1 reads SGHRS; CDR2 reads YFSETQ. V lost 0 bases and J lost 7; bases outside the gene matches: 9. This CDR3 is 15 amino acids long. CDR3 residues: CASSLGAGQGLEQYF. In nucleotides, the CDR3 is TGCGCCAGCAGCTTGGGCGCCGGACAGGGCTTAGAGCAGTACTTC.

The chain links TRBV11-2 to TRBJ2-2; D call uncertain. Germline CDR1 and CDR2: SGHAT and FQNNGV. CDR3 length: 13 amino acids. V dropped 9 bases and J dropped 4 bases, with 12 bases sitting between them. The CDR3 protein is CARPGWVTGELFF. CDR3 nucleotide sequence: TGTGCCAGACCAGGATGGGTCACCGGGGAGCTGTTTTTT. The entire variable domain, with the rest obtained from reference TRBV11-2 and TRBJ2-2, is as follows: EAGVAQSPRYKIIEKRQSVAFWCNPISGHATLYWYQQILGQGPKLLIQFQNNGVVDDSQLPKDRFSAERLKGVDSTLKIQPAKLEDSAVYLCARPGWVTGELFFGEGSRLTVL.

The chain joins TRBV7-2 to TRBJ2-7; 11 nucleotides align to TRBD2. CDR1 and CDR2 from the germline V gene are SGHTA and FQGNSA. The CDR3 extends over 15 amino acids. With V trimmed by 5 bases and J by 1 base, 4 bases remained unmatched. As DNA, the CDR3 is TGTGCCAGCAGCCCAAGACTAGCGGGATCCTACGAGCAGTACTTC. Amino acid sequence: CASSPRLAGSYEQYF. The full variable domain, completed using reference TRBV7-2 and TRBJ2-7, is GAGVSQSPSNKVTEKGKDVELRCDPISGHTALYWYRQSLGQGLEFLIYFQGNSAPDKSGLPSDRFSAERTGGSVSTLTIQRTQQEDSAVYLCASSPRLAGSYEQYFGPGTRLTVT.

The chain uses TRBV14 and TRBJ2-7; no firm D call. The germline gives CDR1 SGHDN, CDR2 FVKESK. The V end lost 2 bases, the J end lost 1 base, and 15 bases lay between the germline ends. The CDR3 runs to 16 residues. The CDR3 spells CASSQPGSQPSYEQYF. The CDR3 DNA reads TGTGCCAGCAGCCAACCAGGCTCCCAACCTTCCTACGAGCAGTACTTC. Drawing the rest from reference TRBV14 and TRBJ2-7, the complete variable domain is EAGVTQFPSHSVIEKGQTVTLRCDPISGHDNLYWYRRVMGKEIKFLLHFVKESKQDESGMPNNRFLAERTGGTYSTLKVQPAELEDSGVYFCASSQPGSQPSYEQYFGPGTRLTVT.

CDR3 region: CATLMNTEAFF. CDR3 sequence (DNA): TGTGCCACCTTAATGAACACTGAAGCTTTCTTT. The chain carries TRBV6-6 and TRBJ1-1; D gene unclear. The CDR3 contains 11 residues. Per germline, CDR1 MNHNY and CDR2 SVGAGI (reference sequence). The ends were cut back, 10 bases at V and 0 bases at J, with 6 bases in the middle.

The V call is TRBV4-3, the J call TRBJ2-2; no firm D call. The CDR3 sequence is 15 residues long. Trimming removed 1 base at V and 3 bases at J, with 9 bases between. Germline CDR1 and CDR2: LGHNA and YSLEER. DNA of the CDR3: TGCGCCAGCAGCCAAGTTCGTCAGGACACCGGGGAGCTGTTTTTT. Protein sequence: CASSQVRQDTGELFF.

This chain joins TRBV4-3 and TRBJ2-5, with TRBD1 matching 8 bases. After removal of 3 bases from V and 5 bases from J, the junction contained 2 bases not matched to a gene. Germline V gives CDR1 LGHNA, CDR2 YSLEER. CDR3 length equals 13 residues. Here the CDR3 reads CASSQDREETQYF. The CDR3 nucleotides are TGCGCCAGCAGCCAGGACAGGGAGGAGACCCAGTACTTC.

This clone was seen once. This chain links TRBV7-2 with TRBJ1-2, with D possibly TRBD1 on 6 matching bases. There are 16 residues in the CDR3. V lost 0 bases and J lost 2, with 13 bases in between. CDR1 and CDR2 (germline): SGHTA, FQGNSA. CDR3: CASSLATGGANYGYTF. The CDR3 DNA sequence: TGTGCCAGCAGCTTAGCTACGGGGGGCGCGAACTATGGCTACACCTTC.

This clone was detected only a few times. V is TRBV30 and J is TRBJ2-7; TRBD1 matches at 8 bases. This CDR3 has 11 amino acids. Germline values: CDR1 GTSNPN, CDR2 SVGIG (reference sequence). The J segment lost 3 bases and the V segment lost 6 bases, leaving 1 base of the junction unmatched. The CDR3 coding sequence is TGTGCCTGTGACAGGGGCTACGAGCAGTACTTC. Amino acids: CACDRGYEQYF. Combining the CDR3 with reference TRBV30 and TRBJ2-7 gives the whole variable domain SQTIHQWPATLVQPVGSPLSLECTVEGTSNPNLYWYRQAAGRGLQLLFYSVGIGQISSEVPQNLSASRPQDRQFILSSKKLLLSDSGFYLCACDRGYEQYFGPGTRLTVT.

This rearrangement joins TRBV4-3 to TRBJ2-2; TRBD2 matches 7 bases. With V trimmed by 0 bases and J by 4 bases, 8 bases remained unmatched. Germline values: CDR1 LGHNA, CDR2 YSLEER. The CDR3 spans 17 residues. CDR3 sequence (DNA): TGCGCCAGCAGCCAAGACGGGAGCGGGGACTTCACCGGGGAGCTGTTTTTT. This encodes CASSQDGSGDFTGELFF.

The gene calls are TRBV19 and TRBJ1-2; possibly TRBD1 for D (6 bases). V was cut by 6 bases and J by 4 bases, with 18 bases left in between. The CDR3 loop spans 15 amino acids. Per germline, CDR1 LNHDA and CDR2 SQIVND (reference sequence). The CDR3 DNA sequence: TGTGCCAGTAGCCCCTCACAGGGATGGGGCTATGGCTACACCTTC. This translates into CASSPSQGWGYGYTF.

The rearrangement joins TRBV5-5 to TRBJ2-7; 9 bases are a match to TRBD1. Losses at the gene ends were 3 bases for V and 5 bases for J; bases not matched to a gene: 9. Germline V gives CDR1 SGHKS, CDR2 YYEKEE (reference sequence). This CDR3 is built from 15 residues. In nucleotides, the CDR3 is TGTGCCAGCAGCTCCTTTGGACAGGGGTACGACGAGCAGTACTTC. The encoded protein is CASSSFGQGYDEQYF.